A selection of T cell receptor beta chains follows, all from one sample in a study of blood T cell repertoires in COVID-19. Sequenced by immunoSEQ multiplex PCR; TCRdb stores in-frame clones only, minus some. The sample comprises some 150,000 clones, roughly 84% of which are singletons, and around 10% rests with the top ten. What was sequenced was peripheral blood. These receptors originate from a woman in her sixties or seventies with COVID-19, enrolled during active disease. Both conserved end residues are part of each CDR3. The order of the fields is V gene, clone size, D gene, J gene, CDR3 protein, CDR3 DNA. D genes are given only for firm matches. Not all rows give a size; the values are once, few, many and, for expanded clones, a class.

TRBV5-1	.	.	TRBJ2-7	CASSLGRLEVNEQYF	TGCGCCAGCAGCTTGGGGCGTCTAGAGGTGAACGAGCAGTACTTC
TRBV5-5	.	.	TRBJ1-1	CASSFYTGRYTEAFF	TGTGCCAGCAGCTTCTACACCGGGAGGTACACTGAAGCTTTCTTT
TRBV5-6	few	.	TRBJ1-1	CASSSTGRNTEAFF	TGTGCCAGCAGCTCCACAGGAAGGAACACTGAAGCTTTCTTT
TRBV19	few	.	TRBJ1-6	CASSRKGTTYNSPLHF	TGTGCCAGTAGCCGAAAAGGGACAACCTATAATTCACCCCTCCACTTT
TRBV27	.	.	TRBJ1-6	CASSYWSLSGQTLHF	TGTGCCAGCAGTTATTGGTCCTTGAGCGGACAGACCCTCCACTTT
TRBV6-5	once	.	TRBJ2-7	CASSKDSYEQYF	TGTGCCAGCAGTAAGGACAGCTACGAGCAGTACTTC
TRBV30	.	.	TRBJ1-3	CAWSLGRNTIYF	TGTGCCTGGAGTCTTGGCCGAAACACCATATATTTT
TRBV11-2	.	.	TRBJ1-5	CASSKDRMYQPQHF	TGTGCCAGCAGCAAGGACAGAATGTATCAGCCCCAGCATTTT
TRBV14	.	TRBD1	TRBJ1-5	CASSRGTGGVLGAQHF	TGTGCCAGCAGCCGCGGGACAGGGGGCGTTTTGGGAGCCCAGCATTTT
TRBV6-6	.	TRBD1	TRBJ1-5	CASSSRQGRIQPQHF	TGTGCCAGCAGTTCCAGACAGGGGAGAATCCAGCCCCAGCATTTT
TRBV27	.	.	TRBJ2-7	CASSPDASAANPTSYEQYF	TGTGCCAGCAGTCCGGATGCTTCGGCGGCCAATCCTACCTCCTACGAGCAGTACTTC
TRBV6-5	.	.	TRBJ1-5	CASTSGWAQHF	TGTGCCAGCACATCAGGATGGGCCCAGCATTTT
TRBV4-2	.	.	TRBJ1-5	CASSQGTQTNQPQHF	TGTGCCAGCAGCCAGGGGACTCAGACGAATCAGCCCCAGCATTTT
TRBV6-1	.	.	TRBJ1-2	CASSELVGGYTF	TGTGCCAGCAGTGAACTGGTGGGCGGCTACACCTTC
TRBV10-2	.	.	TRBJ1-6	CASKLTDASSYNSPLHF	TGCGCCAGCAAACTGACAGACGCGAGCTCCTATAATTCACCCCTCCACTTT
TRBV24-1	.	.	TRBJ1-5	CATSDPMSGSGNQPQHF	TGTGCCACCAGTGACCCCATGTCGGGTTCGGGGAATCAGCCCCAGCATTTT
TRBV5-4	.	TRBD2	TRBJ2-5	CASSLAGSGRARETQYF	TGTGCCAGCAGCTTGGCTGGGTCCGGGAGGGCAAGAGAGACCCAGTACTTC
TRBV6-5	few	.	TRBJ1-2	CASSLQGTSSGYTF	TGTGCCAGCAGTTTACAGGGTACATCTTCTGGCTACACCTTC
TRBV6-6	.	.	TRBJ2-2	CASSATFTGELFF	TGTGCCAGCAGTGCGACATTCACCGGGGAGCTGTTTTTT
TRBV5-1	.	TRBD2	TRBJ2-1	CASSLSGGAYNEQFF	TGCGCCAGCAGCTTGAGCGGGGGCGCCTACAATGAGCAGTTCTTC
TRBV9	.	.	TRBJ1-1	CASSVGGRNTEAFF	TGTGCCAGCAGCGTAGGAGGCAGGAACACTGAAGCTTTCTTT
TRBV18	.	.	TRBJ1-2	CASSPTVTNYGYTF	TGTGCCAGCTCACCAACAGTTACTAACTATGGCTACACCTTC
TRBV7-9	once	.	TRBJ1-2	CASSSLNYGYTF	TGTGCCAGCAGCTCCCTTAACTATGGCTACACCTTC
TRBV18	few	.	TRBJ1-3	CASSSLDRGNTIYF	TGTGCCAGCTCATCCTTGGACAGAGGAAACACCATATATTTT